One sample yielded the 3 T cell receptor beta chains listed below, sequenced in a study of T cells in Graves' hyperthyroidism and ophthalmopathy. Authors of the study amplified TCR beta CDR3 regions from RNA transcripts. A first-round RT-PCR of the TCR CDR3 used the HTBI primer set. MiXCR was run by TCRdb on the multiplex PCR reads, yielding one entry per CDR3 protein. The table has about 560,000 distinct CDR3 sequences, 15% to 20% seen once. The specimen was blood. The receptors were sampled from a woman under 30 with Graves' hyperthyroidism.

The chain joins TRBV20-1 to TRBJ1-5; 10 nucleotides align to TRBD1. CDR1 and CDR2 (germline): DFQATT, SNEGSKA (reference sequence). The CDR3 has 15 residues. The V gene end was trimmed by 6 bases and the J gene end by 2 bases; junction bases not matched to a gene: 7. CDR3 in amino acids: CSADPGTGGNQPQHF. DNA for the CDR3: TGCAGTGCCGACCCCGGGACAGGGGGCAATCAGCCCCAGCATTTT.

The rearrangement joins TRBV5-1 to TRBJ2-7, with 11 positions matching TRBD1. The germline gives CDR1 SGHRS, CDR2 YFSETQ. With V trimmed by 4 bases and J by 3 bases, 27 bases remained unmatched. The CDR3 has 22 amino acids. As DNA, the CDR3 is TGCGCCAGCAGCCCCTGGGACACCTTAGTAACATTGTGGGGACAGGGGGACTACGAGCAGTACTTC. Protein sequence: CASSPWDTLVTLWGQGDYEQYF.

This clonotype came up many times. In DNA, the CDR3 is TGCAGCGTTGAGGGGACAGGTCATAATGAAAAACTGTTTTTT. As protein: CSVEGTGHNEKLFF. The genes are TRBV29-1 and TRBJ1-4; 8 nucleotides align to TRBD1. CDR1 is SQVTM, CDR2 ANQGSEA, per germline. V trimming: 3 bases; J trimming: 4 bases; junction bases outside the gene matches: 4. The CDR3 has 14 residues.